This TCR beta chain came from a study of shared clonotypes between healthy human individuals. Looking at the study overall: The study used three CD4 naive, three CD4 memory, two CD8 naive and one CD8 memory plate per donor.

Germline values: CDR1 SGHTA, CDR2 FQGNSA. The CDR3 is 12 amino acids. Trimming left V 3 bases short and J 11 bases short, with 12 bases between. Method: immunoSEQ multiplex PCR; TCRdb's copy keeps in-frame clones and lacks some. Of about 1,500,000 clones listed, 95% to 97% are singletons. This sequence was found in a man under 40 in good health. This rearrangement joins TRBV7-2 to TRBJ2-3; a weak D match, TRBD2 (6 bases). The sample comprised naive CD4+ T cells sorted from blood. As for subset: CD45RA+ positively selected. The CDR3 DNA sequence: TGTGCCAGCAGCTTTAGTAGCGGAGGGCAGTATTTT. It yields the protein CASSFSSGGQYF.